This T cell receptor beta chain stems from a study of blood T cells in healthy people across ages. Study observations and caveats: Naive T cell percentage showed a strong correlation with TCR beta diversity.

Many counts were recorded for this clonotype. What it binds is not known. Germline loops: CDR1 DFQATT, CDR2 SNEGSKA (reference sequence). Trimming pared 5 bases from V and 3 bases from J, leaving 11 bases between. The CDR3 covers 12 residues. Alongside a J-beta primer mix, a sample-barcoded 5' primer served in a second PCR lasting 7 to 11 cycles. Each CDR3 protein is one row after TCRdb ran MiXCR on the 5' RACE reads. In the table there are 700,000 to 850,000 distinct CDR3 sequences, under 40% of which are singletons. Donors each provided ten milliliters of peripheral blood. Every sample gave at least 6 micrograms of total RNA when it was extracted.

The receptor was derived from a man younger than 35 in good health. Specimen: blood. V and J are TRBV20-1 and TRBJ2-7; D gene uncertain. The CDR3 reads CSAASFIYEQYF. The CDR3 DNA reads TGCAGTGCTGCCTCCTTCATCTACGAGCAGTACTTC.